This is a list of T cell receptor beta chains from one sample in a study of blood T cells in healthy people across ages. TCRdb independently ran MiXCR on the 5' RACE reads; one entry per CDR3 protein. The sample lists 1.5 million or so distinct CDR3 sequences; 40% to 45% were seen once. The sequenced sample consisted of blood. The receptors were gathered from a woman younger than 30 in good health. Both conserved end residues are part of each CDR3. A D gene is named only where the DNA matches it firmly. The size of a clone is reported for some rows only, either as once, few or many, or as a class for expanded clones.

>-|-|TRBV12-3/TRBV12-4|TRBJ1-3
CASSTAGAGNTIYF
TGTGCCAGCAGCACGGCGGGGGCTGGAAACACCATATATTTT
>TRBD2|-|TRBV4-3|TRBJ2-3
CASSQDSGREAPEGDTQYF
TGCGCCAGCAGCCAAGATTCGGGGCGGGAGGCCCCGGAGGGAGATACGCAGTATTTT
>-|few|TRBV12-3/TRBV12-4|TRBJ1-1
CASSWNRARPNTEAFF
TGTGCCAGCAGTTGGAACAGGGCCCGCCCGAACACTGAAGCTTTCTTT
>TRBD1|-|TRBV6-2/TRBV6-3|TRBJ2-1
CASSYSIQWGQGHMGSYNEQFF
TGTGCCAGCAGTTACTCGATCCAGTGGGGACAGGGCCACATGGGGTCCTACAATGAGCAGTTCTTC
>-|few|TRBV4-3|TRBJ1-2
CASSRRQLSRDGYTF
TGCGCCAGCAGCCGAAGACAGCTCTCAAGGGATGGCTACACCTTC
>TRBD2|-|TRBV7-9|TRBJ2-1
CASSPGGTRNEQFF
TGTGCCAGCAGCCCGGGAGGGACGAGGAATGAGCAGTTCTTC
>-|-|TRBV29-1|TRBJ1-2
CSVPTDIYGYTF
TGCAGCGTCCCGACAGATATCTATGGCTACACCTTC
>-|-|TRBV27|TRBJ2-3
CASSSLVGPAGDTQYF
TGTGCCAGCAGTTCGTTAGTCGGGCCTGCAGGAGATACGCAGTATTTT
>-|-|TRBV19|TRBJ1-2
CASSPIGRRGKYGYTF
TGTGCCAGTAGCCCCATAGGTCGCCGGGGCAAGTATGGCTACACCTTC
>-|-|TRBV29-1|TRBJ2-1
CSVAGTLVNEQFF
TGCAGCGTTGCGGGGACATTGGTCAATGAGCAGTTCTTC
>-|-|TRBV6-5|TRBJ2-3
CASSYSSSQYF
TGTGCCAGCAGTTACTCCTCTTCGCAGTATTTT
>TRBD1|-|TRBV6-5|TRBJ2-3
CASSIQPGQGHPRVTDTQYF
TGTGCCAGCAGTATACAACCGGGACAGGGACACCCACGGGTGACAGATACGCAGTATTTT
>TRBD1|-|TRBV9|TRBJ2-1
CASSTGGQGWGYNEQFF
TGTGCCAGCAGCACAGGGGGGCAGGGATGGGGATACAATGAGCAGTTCTTC
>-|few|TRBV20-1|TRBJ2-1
CSAIWGNEQFF
TGCAGTGCTATATGGGGCAATGAGCAGTTCTTC
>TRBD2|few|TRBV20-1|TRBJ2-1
CSATPLAGVYNEQFF
TGCAGTGCTACACCACTAGCGGGAGTTTACAATGAGCAGTTCTTC
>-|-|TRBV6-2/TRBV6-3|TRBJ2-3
CASSSRDTPFTQYF
TGTGCCAGCAGTTCCAGGGACACCCCATTCACGCAGTATTTT
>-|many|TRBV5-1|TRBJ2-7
CASSAPGSYEQYF
TGTGCCAGCAGCGCCCCAGGTTCCTACGAGCAGTACTTC
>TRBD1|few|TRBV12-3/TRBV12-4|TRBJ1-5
CASSSPTTGLNQPQHF
TGTGCCAGCAGTTCCCCCACGACAGGGCTCAATCAGCCCCAGCATTTT
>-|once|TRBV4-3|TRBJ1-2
CASSQEATVRANYGYTF
TGCGCCAGCAGCCAAGAAGCCACGGTCCGAGCTAACTATGGCTACACCTTC
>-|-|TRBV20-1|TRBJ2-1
CSARDPLSYEQFF
TGCAGTGCTAGAGATCCCCTCTCCTACGAGCAGTTCTTC
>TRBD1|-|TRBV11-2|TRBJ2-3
CASEPGQVSDTQYF
TGTGCCAGCGAGCCGGGACAGGTATCAGATACGCAGTATTTT
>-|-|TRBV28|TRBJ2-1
CASSPIRDFKRDNEQFF
TGTGCCAGCAGTCCGATCCGGGACTTTAAAAGGGACAATGAGCAGTTCTTC
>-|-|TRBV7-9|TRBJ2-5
CASSLRGGWEQYF
TGTGCCAGCAGCTTAAGAGGGGGTTGGGAGCAGTACTTC
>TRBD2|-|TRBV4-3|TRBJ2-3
CASSQVLRLAGGHTDTQYF
TGCGCCAGCAGCCAAGTCCTACGTCTAGCGGGGGGACACACAGATACGCAGTATTTT
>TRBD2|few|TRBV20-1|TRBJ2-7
CSALLAGRPYEQYF
TGCAGTGCACTACTAGCGGGACGGCCCTACGAGCAGTACTTC
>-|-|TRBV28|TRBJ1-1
CASGTQPTEAFF
TGTGCCAGCGGAACCCAGCCGACTGAAGCTTTCTTT
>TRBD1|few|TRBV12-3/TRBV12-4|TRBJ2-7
CASREDRDPPGEQYF
TGTGCCAGCAGGGAGGACAGGGATCCTCCGGGGGAGCAGTACTTC
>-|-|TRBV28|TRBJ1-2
CASSLSNERYGDTF
TGTGCCAGCAGTTTATCCAACGAAAGATATGGCGACACCTTC
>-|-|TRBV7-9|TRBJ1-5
CASSLASVGNQPQHF
TGTGCCAGCAGCTTAGCTTCGGTGGGCAATCAGCCCCAGCATTTT
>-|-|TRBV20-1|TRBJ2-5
CSARRGLSYNEQYF
TGCAGTGCTAGACGGGGACTCTCCTACAATGAGCAGTACTTC
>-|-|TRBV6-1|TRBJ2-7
CASSGLLTSSYEQYF
TGTGCCAGCAGTGGACTCCTCACGAGCTCCTACGAGCAGTACTTC
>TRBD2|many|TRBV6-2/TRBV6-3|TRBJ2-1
CASSYSASGSNEQFF
TGTGCCAGCAGTTACTCGGCTAGCGGGAGCAATGAGCAGTTCTTC
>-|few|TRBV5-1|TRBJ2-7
CATTVGDYEQYF
TGCGCCACCACAGTGGGCGATTACGAGCAGTACTTC
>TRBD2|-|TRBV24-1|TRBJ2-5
CATSDFRLAGGTQETQYF
TGTGCCACCAGTGATTTTAGACTAGCGGGGGGGACTCAAGAGACCCAGTACTTC
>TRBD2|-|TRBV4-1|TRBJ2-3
CASRQPKTSGKTDTQYF
TGCGCCAGCAGGCAGCCGAAGACTAGCGGGAAAACAGATACGCAGTATTTT
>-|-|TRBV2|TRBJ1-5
CASSENRHNQPQHF
TGTGCCAGCAGTGAAAACAGGCACAATCAGCCCCAGCATTTT
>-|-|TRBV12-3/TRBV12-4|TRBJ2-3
CASSSNALANTQYF
TGTGCCAGCAGTTCCAACGCCCTGGCGAATACGCAGTATTTT
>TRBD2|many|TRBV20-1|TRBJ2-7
CSARPPSGDVMGDPYEQYF
TGCAGTGCTCGACCCCCTAGCGGGGATGTAATGGGGGATCCCTACGAGCAGTACTTC
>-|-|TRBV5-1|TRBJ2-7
CASARNRAYEQYF
TGCGCCAGCGCAAGAAACCGGGCCTACGAGCAGTACTTC
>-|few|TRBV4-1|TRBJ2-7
CASSQAWAVRVHEQYF
TGCGCCAGCAGCCAAGCTTGGGCAGTAAGGGTCCACGAGCAGTACTTC
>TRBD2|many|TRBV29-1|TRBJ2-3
CSVESGVTQYF
TGCAGCGTCGAGAGCGGGGTAACGCAGTATTTT
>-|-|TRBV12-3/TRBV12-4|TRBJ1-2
CASNPGGGKDYGYTF
TGTGCCAGCAATCCCGGGGGGGGCAAGGACTATGGCTACACCTTC
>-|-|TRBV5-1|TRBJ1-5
CASSLVGGTFQPQHF
TGCGCCAGCAGCTTGGTAGGAGGGACTTTTCAGCCCCAGCATTTT
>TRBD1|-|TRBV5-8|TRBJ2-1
CASSLGSGQGYNEQFF
TGTGCCAGCAGCTTGGGATCGGGACAGGGGTACAATGAGCAGTTCTTC
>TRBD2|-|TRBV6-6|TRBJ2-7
CASSYSGLGYEQYF
TGTGCCAGCAGTTACTCGGGACTAGGCTACGAGCAGTACTTC